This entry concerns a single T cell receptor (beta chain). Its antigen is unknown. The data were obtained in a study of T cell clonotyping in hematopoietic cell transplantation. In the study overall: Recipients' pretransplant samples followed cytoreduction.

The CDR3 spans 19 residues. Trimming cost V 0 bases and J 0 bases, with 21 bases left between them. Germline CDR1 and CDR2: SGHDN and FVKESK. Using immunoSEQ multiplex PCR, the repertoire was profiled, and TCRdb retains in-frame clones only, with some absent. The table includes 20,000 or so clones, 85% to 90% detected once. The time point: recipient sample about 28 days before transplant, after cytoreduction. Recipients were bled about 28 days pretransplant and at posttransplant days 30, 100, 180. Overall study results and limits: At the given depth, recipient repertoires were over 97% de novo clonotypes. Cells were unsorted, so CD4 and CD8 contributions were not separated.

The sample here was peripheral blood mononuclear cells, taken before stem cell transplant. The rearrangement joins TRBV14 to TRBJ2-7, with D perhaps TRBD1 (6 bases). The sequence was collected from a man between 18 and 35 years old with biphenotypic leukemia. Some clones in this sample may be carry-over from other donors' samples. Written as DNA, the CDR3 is TGTGCCAGCAGCCAAGACAGGGGAACCACAGGATTTATCTCCTACGAGCAGTACTTC. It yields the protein CASSQDRGTTGFISYEQYF.